This T cell receptor (beta chain) was sequenced for a study of a mutant IDH1 vaccine in newly diagnosed glioma (dated by TCRdb to the early 2020s). A note on the overall study: In the chemotherapy-containing groups, vaccination started alongside temozolomide cycles, whereas in patients who had radiotherapy alone it started 4-6 weeks after radiotherapy. Of the 30 or so patients who were treated, around 62% were male and roughly 38% were female, and the mean age was approximately 40 years. Prior to enrollment, patients had been given standard therapy consisting of radiotherapy alone, temozolomide alone, or radiochemotherapy with temozolomide, with the combination given to most patients. The week-35 safety follow-up took place at visit V12, and the week-47 end of study took place at visit V13. Six visits were used for peripheral blood collection: V03 (baseline), V05, V07, V10, V12 and V13. Longitudinal TCRB deep sequencing was done for about two dozen treated patients, wherever samples were available for exploratory analyses.

To prepare the library, the immunoSEQ multiplex PCR assay was applied. The hsTCRB Kit was used according to the manufacturer's protocol to amplify rearranged TCR beta chain sequences. Sequencing of TCRB libraries was carried out on an Illumina MiSeq. The original methods were these. Demultiplexing, trimming and gene mapping were performed with the kit vendor's proprietary platform. This immuneACCESS table, as held by TCRdb, lists in-frame sequences with V and J called but not all clones. Of the missing ones, under half trace to an unresolved V gene in checked studies; the others have no known cause. The D gene and trimming were derived from the DNA, and the V and J assignments and clone size from that table. The sample table records roughly 32,000 clones; about 80% of these occur just once. Approximately 2.9% of the sample comes from the top ten. Trimming costs V 4 bases and J 3 bases, and their ends lie 5 bases apart. From cysteine to phenylalanine, the CDR3 is 11 amino acids long. Of all the DNA, just the CDR3 is kept, 33 bases in frame from base 1. CDR1 and CDR2, per the germline V gene (reference sequence), are GTSNPN and SVGIG.

As concerns this clone: No cognate antigen has been identified for it. Per-base qualities were not stored, and no clone one base away is much larger.

The label giving this sample's time point can be read as: week 35, safety follow-up. Each vaccine dose, consisting of 300 ug of a 20-mer mutant IDH1 peptide in Montanide, was administered subcutaneously with topical imiquimod. Patients received eight vaccinations in weeks 1, 3, 5, 7, 11, 15, 19 and 23, corresponding to visits V03 through V10. Newly diagnosed WHO grade 3 or 4 IDH1-mutant astrocytomas showing loss of nuclear ATRX were present in the donors. The samples were drawn from NOA16, a multicentre, single-arm, open-label phase I trial in Germany that tested a mutant IDH1 peptide vaccine in humans for the first time. Genomic DNA for TCRB sequencing was extracted from EDTA blood using the DNeasy Blood and Tissue Kit. What the study reported, not specific to this receptor: Vaccine-induced immune responses across multiple MHC alleles were detected in roughly 94% of patients. It was noted by the authors that analyses of patient blood samples could not be reproduced owing to sample limitations. No apparent relationship was observed between pseudoprogression and alterations in the top peripheral T cell clonotypes detected by TCRB sequencing. PBMC samples for TCRB deep sequencing were selected based on availability.

The sequence was collected from a man between 40 and 49 years old with glioma. Some clones in this sample may be carry-over from other donors' samples. This chain is built from TRBV30 and TRBJ2-3; the D gene is not confidently resolved. Sequencing was performed on PBMCs, taken from a glioma patient whose treatment included an IDH1 peptide vaccine. The nucleotides read TGTGCCTGGACTCCAACAGATACGCAGTATTTT. This gives the protein CAWTPTDTQYF.